The source of this T cell receptor beta chain is a study of blood T cells in healthy people across ages. Points on this clonotype: Antigen: not known.

The donors, healthy Caucasians from Russia, were aged 6 to 90. Study outcomes and limitations: In long-lived donors, naive CD4+ cell counts and diversity exceeded those of aged donors. When one million T cells were used, diversity estimates were thought to be underestimates.

Then a second PCR, running about 6 to 11 cycles, was carried out with a sample-barcoded 5' primer and a J-beta primer mix. Every single cDNA molecule received a tag from a template-switch adaptor with 12 random nucleotides. From the 5' RACE reads, TCRdb called clonotypes with MiXCR, one entry per CDR3 protein. The sample lists around 780,000 distinct CDR3 sequences; just over 55% were seen once. The source is a man aged 35 to 55 in good health. Specimen: blood.

The CDR3 sequence is CSARRGGPSYEQYF. CDR3 bases: TGCAGTGCTAGAAGGGGGGGACCCTCCTACGAGCAGTACTTC. The chain is built from TRBV20-1 and TRBJ2-7, with D possibly being TRBD2 (7 bases). In germline, CDR1 is DFQATT, CDR2 SNEGSKA (reference sequence). The CDR3 contains 14 residues. V shed 2 bases and J shed 0 bases, with 11 bases lying between them.